These 25 T cell receptor beta chains share one sample of origin, sequenced in a study of CD8+ T cells in alopecia areata. RNA extraction was followed by reverse transcription into cDNA, which acted as the sequencing template. Profiling relied on immunoSEQ multiplex PCR, and the TCRdb table lists in-frame clones only, not all of them. The table records 130,000 to 150,000 clones, more than 75% of them present only once. The sequenced sample was CD8+ T cells sorted from blood, obtained at week 0. These TCRs come from a human donor with alopecia areata.

The genes are TRBV30 and TRBJ2-7; 8 bases line up with TRBD1. J was trimmed by 2 bases and V by 4 bases; bases with no gene match: 10. This CDR3 is built from 15 residues. Germline CDR1 reads GTSNPN; CDR2 reads SVGIG (reference sequence). The CDR3 spells CAWNPGTGNPYEQYF. In nucleotides, the CDR3 is TGTGCCTGGAACCCCGGGACAGGTAACCCCTACGAGCAGTACTTC.

The genes are TRBV19 and TRBJ1-3, with 7 nucleotides matching TRBD1. V dropped 5 bases and J dropped 2; count of bases not matched to a gene: 6. The CDR3 covers 15 residues. The germline V gene has CDR1 LNHDA and CDR2 SQIVND (reference sequence). The CDR3 protein is CASSRYRGPGNTIYF. As DNA, the CDR3 is TGTGCCAGTAGTCGATACAGGGGACCTGGAAACACCATATATTTT.

This clone was observed once. The chain couples TRBV5-6 to TRBJ2-7; D may correspond to TRBD1 or TRBD2 (7 bases each). Germline loops: CDR1 SGHDT, CDR2 YYEEEE. Trimming removed 4 bases from V and 1 base from J, with 12 bases in between. CDR3 length equals 14 residues. CDR3 loop: CASSRQGGSYEQYF. The CDR3 DNA reads TGTGCCAGCAGCCGACAGGGAGGGTCCTACGAGCAGTACTTC.

In the case of this clone: The sample contains more than one DNA sequence encoding this CDR3. The chain combines TRBV30 with TRBJ2-5; D perhaps matches TRBD1 (6 bases). V gave up 6 bases and J gave up 2 bases, with 10 bases separating them. The CDR3 is 12 residues long. The germline CDR1 and CDR2 sequences are GTSNPN and SVGIG (reference sequence). CDR3 DNA: TGTGCCTGTAAGCAGGGGCAAGAGACCCAGTACTTC. Translating it yields CACKQGQETQYF.

Only one count was recorded for this clone. This sequence joins TRBV4-2 and TRBJ2-3, with TRBD2 matching over 10 bases. Germline V gene lookup returns CDR1 LGHNA and CDR2 YNFKEQ. CDR3 length: 16 residues. V lost 0 bases and J lost 6; bases outside the gene matches: 6. The CDR3 coding sequence is TGTGCCAGCAGCCAAGAAACAGCGGGAGGGCGCGATACGCAGTATTTT. Translating it yields CASSQETAGGRDTQYF.

This clone was counted a single time. The V and J genes are TRBV5-1 and TRBJ2-7; D uncertain. The germline V gene has CDR1 SGHRS and CDR2 YFSETQ. V was pared by 0 bases and J by 5 bases, with 15 bases between. This CDR3 comprises 15 residues. The CDR3 protein is CASSLVGRQVDEQYF. DNA of the CDR3: TGCGCCAGCAGCTTGGTCGGTAGGCAGGTCGACGAGCAGTACTTC.

As DNA, the CDR3 is TGTGCCAGCAGCCAAGAGTTGTTACAGCTAAATTCACCCCTCCACTTT. Amino acids: CASSQELLQLNSPLHF. V is TRBV4-2 and J is TRBJ1-6; D is unresolved. From germline, CDR1 is LGHNA and CDR2 YNFKEQ. With 0 bases removed from V and 7 bases from J, the gap between germline ends came to 13 bases. The CDR3 spans 16 residues.

This clone was recorded only once. The chain combines TRBV10-1 with TRBJ2-7, with 7 positions matching TRBD1. Germline loops: CDR1 WNHNN, CDR2 SYGVQD (reference sequence). The CDR3 runs 14 residues. Trimming took 3 bases from V and 2 from J; bases not matched to a gene: 4. Here the CDR3 reads CASSEGQAAYEQYF. As DNA, the CDR3 is TGCGCCAGCAGTGAAGGACAGGCGGCCTACGAGCAGTACTTC.

This sequence joins TRBV29-1 and TRBJ2-2; a possible D gene is TRBD2 (5 bases). V lost 4 bases to trimming and J lost 6 bases, with 15 bases between them. Germline V CDR1 and CDR2: SQVTM, ANQGSEA. The CDR3 has 14 amino acids. Here the CDR3 DNA reads TGCAGCGTTGCATGGGTTAACGGGGCCGGGGAGCTGTTTTTT. It encodes CSVAWVNGAGELFF.

The gene calls are TRBV29-1 and TRBJ2-3; D perhaps matches TRBD2 (6 bases). CDR3 length: 14 residues. V was cut by 2 bases and J by 4 bases, with 13 bases left in between. Germline V gives CDR1 SQVTM, CDR2 ANQGSEA. The CDR3 region is CSVECIGEADTQYF. Here the CDR3 DNA reads TGCAGCGTTGAATGTATAGGGGAGGCAGATACGCAGTATTTT.

The chain uses TRBV29-1 and TRBJ2-7; a possible D gene is TRBD2 (5 bases). There are 11 residues in the CDR3. CDR1 and CDR2 from the germline V gene are SQVTM and ANQGSEA. The CDR3 loop is CTATEGYEQYF. CDR3 coding DNA: TGCACCGCCACTGAGGGTTACGAGCAGTACTTC.

V usage is TRBV19 and J usage is TRBJ2-2, with D possibly matching TRBD1 (6 bases). The CDR3 covers 15 residues. Trimming shortened V by 5 bases and J by 3 bases, and 13 bases separated the two germline ends. Germline loops: CDR1 LNHDA, CDR2 SQIVND (reference sequence). The CDR3 DNA sequence: TGTGCCAGTAGTCCGGCAGGGGTTTACACCGGGGAGCTGTTTTTT. It is translated as CASSPAGVYTGELFF.

The chain employs TRBV2 and TRBJ2-7, with a possible D match to TRBD1 (5 bases). Per the germline V gene, CDR1 is SNHLY and CDR2 is FYNNEI. The CDR3 loop spans 14 amino acids. Trimming stripped 3 bases from V and 1 base from J, with 10 bases between. The CDR3 region is CASSEPGPSYEQYF. CDR3 nucleotide sequence: TGTGCCAGCAGTGAGCCAGGGCCTTCCTACGAGCAGTACTTC.

The chain couples TRBV6-1 to TRBJ2-7, with D perhaps TRBD1 or TRBD2 (5 bases each). The CDR3 is made up of 16 amino acids. V gave up 0 bases and J gave up 0 bases, with 12 bases separating them. Germline V lookup: CDR1 MNHNS, CDR2 SASEGT. The CDR3 protein is CASSEAGTASSYEQYF. Written as DNA, the CDR3 is TGTGCCAGCAGTGAAGCCGGGACGGCCAGCTCCTACGAGCAGTACTTC.

The V and J genes are TRBV4-1 and TRBJ2-7; D remains unclear. Germline V gene sequence: CDR1 MGHRA, CDR2 YSYEKL. Between the trimmed V and J ends, which lost 1 base and 3 bases, there was a span of 7 bases. The CDR3 runs 13 residues. The CDR3 loop reads CASSQAYSYEQYF. The CDR3 bases are TGCGCCAGCAGCCAAGCTTATAGCTACGAGCAGTACTTC.

J is TRBJ2-3 and V is TRBV9; TRBD2 might be the D (6 bases). This CDR3 spans 17 amino acids. The V end lost 0 bases, the J end lost 2 bases, and 16 bases lay between the germline ends. CDR1 is SGDLS, CDR2 YYNGEE, per germline. The CDR3 bases are TGTGCCAGCAGCGTAGGACCTTTTGGGGAGGTCACAGATACGCAGTATTTT. As protein: CASSVGPFGEVTDTQYF.

The V call is TRBV29-1, the J call TRBJ1-2; tentative D call: TRBD1 (5 bases). V was shortened by 3 bases and J by 0 bases, with 8 bases between the two germline ends. Germline lookup yields CDR1 SQVTM and CDR2 ANQGSEA. The CDR3 loop spans 13 amino acids. The CDR3 reads CSVEGVANYGYTF. In nucleotides, the CDR3 is TGCAGCGTTGAGGGGGTAGCTAACTATGGCTACACCTTC. Full variable domain (remainder filled in from reference TRBV29-1 and TRBJ1-2): SAVISQKPSRDICQRGTSLTIQCQVDSQVTMMFWYRQQPGQSLTLIATANQGSEATYESGFVIDKFPISRPNLTFSTLTVSNMSPEDSSIYLCSVEGVANYGYTFGSGTRLTVV.

The chain combines TRBV6-5 with TRBJ2-7; TRBD1 is a possible D gene (5 bases). Germline loops: CDR1 MNHEY, CDR2 SVGAGI. V lost 5 bases and J lost 2, with 7 bases in between. This CDR3 region has 12 residues. The CDR3: CASSPGTYEQYF. CDR3 bases: TGTGCCAGCAGTCCAGGGACCTACGAGCAGTACTTC.

The chain combines TRBV4-1 with TRBJ2-3; 9 positions agree with TRBD2. Trimming took 0 bases from V and 6 from J; bases not matched to a gene: 4. Germline V lookup: CDR1 MGHRA, CDR2 YSYEKL. CDR3 length: 15 amino acids. The CDR3: CASSQERGRGDTQYF. CDR3 DNA sequence: TGCGCCAGCAGCCAAGAACGCGGGAGGGGGGATACGCAGTATTTT.

This clone came up once. The genes are TRBV30 and TRBJ2-7; D is perhaps TRBD1 (5 bases). The ends were cut back, 3 bases at V and 4 bases at J, with 7 bases in the middle. Germline lookup yields CDR1 GTSNPN and CDR2 SVGIG (reference sequence). This CDR3 comprises 11 residues. CDR3 residues: CAWSDSYEQYF. In DNA form, the CDR3 reads TGTGCCTGGAGCGACAGTTACGAGCAGTACTTC.

This clone was counted once. The chain uses TRBV7-9 and TRBJ2-4; TRBD1 might be the D (5 bases). V was trimmed by 5 bases and J by 0 bases, leaving 17 bases between them. The germline V gene has CDR1 SEHNR and CDR2 FQNEAQ (reference sequence). The CDR3 runs 17 residues. The CDR3: CASSTRPGPLAKNIQYF. Here the CDR3 DNA reads TGTGCCAGCAGCACGCGACCAGGGCCCCTAGCCAAAAACATTCAGTACTTC.

This chain links TRBV6-5 with TRBJ2-3, with D perhaps matching TRBD1 (5 bases). The CDR3 has 11 amino acids. Trimming removed 6 bases from V and 11 bases from J, with 12 bases in between. From germline, CDR1 is MNHEY and CDR2 SVGAGI. The CDR3 coding sequence is TGTGCCAGCAGAGGGGATAGTGGGCAGTATTTT. Protein product: CASRGDSGQYF.

The V gene is TRBV19, the J gene TRBJ1-3; a possible D gene is TRBD1 (6 bases). Germline assignment: CDR1 LNHDA and CDR2 SQIVND (reference sequence). This CDR3 is built from 16 residues. Trimming removed 7 bases from V and 4 bases from J, with 20 bases in between. The chain's CDR3 is CASTTSGARIGNTIYF. The CDR3 coding sequence is TGTGCCAGTACCACCTCAGGGGCGCGGATCGGAAACACCATATATTTT.

The rearrangement links TRBV27 to TRBJ2-2; maybe TRBD2 (6 bases). Germline loops: CDR1 MNHEY, CDR2 SMNVEV (reference sequence). The V end was cut by 7 bases, the J end by 1 base, with 7 bases between. The CDR3 is made up of 13 amino acids. Here the CDR3 reads CASNGGNTGELFF. DNA for the CDR3: TGTGCCAGCAACGGGGGGAACACCGGGGAGCTGTTTTTT.

The chain combines TRBV18 with TRBJ2-3; TRBD2 aligns across 9 bases. Germline trimming cut 3 bases from V and 2 bases from J; bases unmatched to any gene: 3. Germline loops: CDR1 KGHSH, CDR2 LQKENI. The CDR3 extends over 15 amino acids. CDR3 nucleotide sequence: TGTGCCAGCTCACCGGGACTAGCCCCCACAGATACGCAGTATTTT. This encodes CASSPGLAPTDTQYF. Full variable domain (rest looked up from reference TRBV18 and TRBJ2-3): NAGVMQNPRHLVRRRGQEARLRCSPMKGHSHVYWYRQLPEEGLKFMVYLQKENIIDESGMPKERFSAEFPKEGPSILRIQQVVRGDSAAYFCASSPGLAPTDTQYFGPGTRLTVL.